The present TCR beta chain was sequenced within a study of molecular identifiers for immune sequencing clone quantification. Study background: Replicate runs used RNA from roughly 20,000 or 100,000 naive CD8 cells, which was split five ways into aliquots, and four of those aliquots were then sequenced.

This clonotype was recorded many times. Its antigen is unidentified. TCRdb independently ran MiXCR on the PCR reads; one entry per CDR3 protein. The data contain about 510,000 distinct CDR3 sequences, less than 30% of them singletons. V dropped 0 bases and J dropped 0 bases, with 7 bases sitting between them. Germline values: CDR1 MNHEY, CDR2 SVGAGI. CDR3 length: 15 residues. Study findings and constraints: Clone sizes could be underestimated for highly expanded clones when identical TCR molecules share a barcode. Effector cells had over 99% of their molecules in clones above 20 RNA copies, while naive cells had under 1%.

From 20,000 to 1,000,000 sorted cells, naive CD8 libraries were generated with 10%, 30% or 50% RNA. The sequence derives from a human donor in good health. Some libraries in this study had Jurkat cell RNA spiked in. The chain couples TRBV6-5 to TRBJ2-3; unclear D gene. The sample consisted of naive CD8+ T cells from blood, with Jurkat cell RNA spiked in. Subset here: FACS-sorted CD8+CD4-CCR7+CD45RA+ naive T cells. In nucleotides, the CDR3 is TGTGCCAGCAGTTACTCAGCAGCTAGCACAGATACGCAGTATTTT. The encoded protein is CASSYSAASTDTQYF.